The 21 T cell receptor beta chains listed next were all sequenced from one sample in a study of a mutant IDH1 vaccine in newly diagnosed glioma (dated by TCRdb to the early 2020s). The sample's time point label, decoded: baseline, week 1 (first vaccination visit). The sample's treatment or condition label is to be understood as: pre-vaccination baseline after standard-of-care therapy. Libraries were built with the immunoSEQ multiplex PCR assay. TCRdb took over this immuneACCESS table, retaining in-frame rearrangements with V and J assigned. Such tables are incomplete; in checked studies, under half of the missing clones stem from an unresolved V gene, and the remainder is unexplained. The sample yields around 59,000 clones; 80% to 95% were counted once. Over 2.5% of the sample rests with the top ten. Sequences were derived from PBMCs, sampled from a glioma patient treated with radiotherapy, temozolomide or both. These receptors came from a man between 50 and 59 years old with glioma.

The CDR3 region is CASSLEGTLGTEAFF. The CDR3 bases are TGTGCCAGCAGCTTAGAAGGTACTCTGGGCACTGAAGCTTTCTTT. V gene TRBV7-8 combines with J gene TRBJ1-1, with D unresolved. This CDR3 region has 15 residues. Germline lookup yields CDR1 SGHVS and CDR2 FQNEAQ. Trimming shortened V by 1 base and J by 4 bases, and 13 bases separated the two germline ends.

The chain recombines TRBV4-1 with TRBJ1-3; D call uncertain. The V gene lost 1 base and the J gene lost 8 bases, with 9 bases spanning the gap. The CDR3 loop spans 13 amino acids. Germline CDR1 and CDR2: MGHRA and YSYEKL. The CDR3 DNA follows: TGCGCCAGCAGCCAAGGCCCGGTGGACACCATATATTTT. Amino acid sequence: CASSQGPVDTIYF.

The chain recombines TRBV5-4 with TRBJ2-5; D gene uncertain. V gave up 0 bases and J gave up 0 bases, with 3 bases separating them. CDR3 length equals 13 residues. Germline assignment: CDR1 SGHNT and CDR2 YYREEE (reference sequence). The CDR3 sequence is CASSLVHQETQYF. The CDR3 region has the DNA TGTGCCAGCAGCTTGGTACACCAAGAGACCCAGTACTTC.

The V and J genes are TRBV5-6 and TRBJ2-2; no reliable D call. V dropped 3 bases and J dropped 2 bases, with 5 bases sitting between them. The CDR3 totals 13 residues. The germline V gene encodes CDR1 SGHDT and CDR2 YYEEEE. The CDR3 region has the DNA TGTGCCAGCAGCTCACATAACACCGGGGAGCTGTTTTTT. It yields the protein CASSSHNTGELFF.

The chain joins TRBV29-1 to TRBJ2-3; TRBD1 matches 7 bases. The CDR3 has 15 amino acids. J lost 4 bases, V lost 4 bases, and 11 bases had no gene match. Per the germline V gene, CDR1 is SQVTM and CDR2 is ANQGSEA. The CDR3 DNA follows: TGCAGCGTTGGGATGGACAGGACCTTTTCAGATACGCAGTATTTT. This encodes CSVGMDRTFSDTQYF.

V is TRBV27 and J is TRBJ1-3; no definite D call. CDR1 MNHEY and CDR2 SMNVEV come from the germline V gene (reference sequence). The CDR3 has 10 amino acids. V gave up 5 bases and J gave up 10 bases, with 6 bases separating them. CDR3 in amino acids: CASSPPTIYF. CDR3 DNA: TGTGCCAGCAGTCCCCCAACCATATATTTT.

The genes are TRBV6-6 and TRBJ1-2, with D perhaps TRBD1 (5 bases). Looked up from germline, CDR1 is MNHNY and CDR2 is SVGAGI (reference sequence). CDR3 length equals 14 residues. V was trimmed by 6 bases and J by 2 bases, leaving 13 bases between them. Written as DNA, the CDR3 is TGTGCCAGCAGAGGGGACGGTAGGAACTATGGCTACACCTTC. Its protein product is CASRGDGRNYGYTF.

The CDR3 DNA follows: TGTGCCAGCAGCTCCACCCTAGACGTTTACTACGAGCAGTACTTC. Translating it yields CASSSTLDVYYEQYF. The rearrangement uses TRBV13 and TRBJ2-7; D not certain. The V and J ends lost 4 bases and 3 bases respectively, with 16 bases between them. In germline, CDR1 is PRHDT, CDR2 FYEKMQ (reference sequence). The CDR3 length is 15 residues. The complete variable domain, with remaining parts taken from reference TRBV13 and TRBJ2-7, reads AAGVIQSPRHLIKEKRETATLKCYPIPRHDTVYWYQQGPGQDPQFLISFYEKMQSDKGSIPDRFSAQQFSDYHSELNMSSLELGDSALYFCASSSTLDVYYEQYFGPGTRLTVT.

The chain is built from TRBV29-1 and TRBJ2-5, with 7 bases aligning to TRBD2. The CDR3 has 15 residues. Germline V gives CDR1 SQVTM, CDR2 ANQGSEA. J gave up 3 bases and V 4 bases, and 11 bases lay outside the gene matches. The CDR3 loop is CSVGAGRGLKETQYF. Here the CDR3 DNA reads TGCAGCGTTGGGGCTGGGAGGGGCCTAAAAGAGACCCAGTACTTC.

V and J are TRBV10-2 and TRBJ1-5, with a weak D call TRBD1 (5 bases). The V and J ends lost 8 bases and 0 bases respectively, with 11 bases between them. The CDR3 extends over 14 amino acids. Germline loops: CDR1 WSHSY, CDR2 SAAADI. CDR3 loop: CASRQWDSNQPQHF. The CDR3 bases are TGCGCCAGCCGACAGTGGGATAGCAATCAGCCCCAGCATTTT.

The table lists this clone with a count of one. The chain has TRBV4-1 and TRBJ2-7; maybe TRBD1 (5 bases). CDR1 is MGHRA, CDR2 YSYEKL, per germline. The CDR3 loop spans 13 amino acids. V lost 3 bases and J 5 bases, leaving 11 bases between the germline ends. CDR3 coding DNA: TGCGCCAGCAGCCACAGTACGACAGACGAGCAGTACTTC. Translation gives CASSHSTTDEQYF.

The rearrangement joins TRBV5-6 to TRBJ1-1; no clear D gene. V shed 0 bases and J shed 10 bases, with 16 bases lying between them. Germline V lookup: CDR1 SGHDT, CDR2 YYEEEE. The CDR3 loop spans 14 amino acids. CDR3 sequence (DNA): TGTGCCAGCAGCTTGGCCACAATGGCCAGAGGAGCTTTCTTT. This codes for CASSLATMARGAFF.

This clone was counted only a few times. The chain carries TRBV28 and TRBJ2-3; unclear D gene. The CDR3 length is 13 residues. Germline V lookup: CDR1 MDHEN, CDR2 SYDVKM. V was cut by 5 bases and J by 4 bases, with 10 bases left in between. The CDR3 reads CASSPTFADTQYF. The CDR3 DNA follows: TGTGCCAGCAGTCCCACCTTTGCAGATACGCAGTATTTT.

CDR3 loop: CAISRDRGSEKLFF. The CDR3, as DNA: TGTGCCATCAGCCGGGACAGGGGCTCTGAAAAACTGTTTTTT. The V call is TRBV10-3, the J call TRBJ1-4; 10 bases match TRBD1. V was clipped by 6 bases and J by 7 bases; unmatched bases: 5. The V gene's germline CDR1 is ENHRY and CDR2 SYGVKD. This CDR3 has 14 amino acids.

The CDR3 sequence: CAWHHGQYEAFF. CDR3 DNA sequence: TGTGCCTGGCACCACGGACAGTATGAAGCTTTCTTT. The chain has TRBV30 and TRBJ1-1, with a possible D match to TRBD1 (6 bases). The V end was cut by 5 bases, the J end by 7 bases, with 14 bases between. Per germline, CDR1 GTSNPN and CDR2 SVGIG (reference sequence). This CDR3 spans 12 amino acids.

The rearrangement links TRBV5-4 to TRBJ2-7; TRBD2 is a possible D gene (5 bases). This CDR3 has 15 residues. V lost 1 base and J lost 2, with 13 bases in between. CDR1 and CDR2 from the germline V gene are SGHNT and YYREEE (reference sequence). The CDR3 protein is CASSLPSGQAYEQYF. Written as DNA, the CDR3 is TGTGCCAGCAGCTTGCCCAGCGGCCAAGCCTACGAGCAGTACTTC.

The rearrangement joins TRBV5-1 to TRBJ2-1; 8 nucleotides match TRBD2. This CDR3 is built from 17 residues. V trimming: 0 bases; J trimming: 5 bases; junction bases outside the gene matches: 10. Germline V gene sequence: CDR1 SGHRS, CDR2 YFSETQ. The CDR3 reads CASSLGYSGSRDNEQFF. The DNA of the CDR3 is TGCGCCAGCAGCTTGGGGTACAGCGGGAGTAGGGACAATGAGCAGTTCTTC.

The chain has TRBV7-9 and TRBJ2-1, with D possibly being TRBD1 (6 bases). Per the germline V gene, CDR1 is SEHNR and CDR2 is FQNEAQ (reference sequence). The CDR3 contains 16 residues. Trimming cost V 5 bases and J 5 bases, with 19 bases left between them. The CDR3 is CASSPQGRPGDNEQFF. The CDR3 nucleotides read TGTGCCAGCAGCCCGCAGGGGCGGCCCGGGGACAATGAGCAGTTCTTC.

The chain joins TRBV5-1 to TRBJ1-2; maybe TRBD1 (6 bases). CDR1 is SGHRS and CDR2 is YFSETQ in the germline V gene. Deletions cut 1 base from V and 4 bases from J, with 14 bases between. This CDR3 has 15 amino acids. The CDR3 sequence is CASSLRAGEAYGYTF. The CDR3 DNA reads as TGCGCCAGCAGCTTGAGGGCAGGGGAGGCCTATGGCTACACCTTC.

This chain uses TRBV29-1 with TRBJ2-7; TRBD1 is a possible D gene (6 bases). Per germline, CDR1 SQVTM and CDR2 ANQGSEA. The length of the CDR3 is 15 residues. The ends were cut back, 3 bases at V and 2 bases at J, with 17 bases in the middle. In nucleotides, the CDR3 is TGCAGCGTTGATGACGGGACAAAAGGAACCTACGAGCAGTACTTC. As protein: CSVDDGTKGTYEQYF.

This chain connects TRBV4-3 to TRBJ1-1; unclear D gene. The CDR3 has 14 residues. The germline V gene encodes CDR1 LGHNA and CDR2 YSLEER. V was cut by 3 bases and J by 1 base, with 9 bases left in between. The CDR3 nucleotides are TGCGCCAGCAGCCATCAAACAAGGAACACTGAAGCTTTCTTT. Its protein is CASSHQTRNTEAFF.